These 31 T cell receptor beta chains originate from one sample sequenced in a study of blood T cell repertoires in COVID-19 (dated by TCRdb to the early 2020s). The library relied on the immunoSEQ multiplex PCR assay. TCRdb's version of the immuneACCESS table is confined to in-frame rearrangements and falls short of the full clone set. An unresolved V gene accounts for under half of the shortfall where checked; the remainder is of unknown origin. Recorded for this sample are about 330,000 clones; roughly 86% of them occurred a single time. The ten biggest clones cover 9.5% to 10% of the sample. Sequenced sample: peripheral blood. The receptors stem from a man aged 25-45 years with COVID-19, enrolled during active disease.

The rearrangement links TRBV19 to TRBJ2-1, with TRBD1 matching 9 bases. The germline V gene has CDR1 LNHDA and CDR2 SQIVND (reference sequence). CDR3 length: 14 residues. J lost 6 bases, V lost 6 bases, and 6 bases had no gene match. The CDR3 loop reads CASRDNRGRNEQFF. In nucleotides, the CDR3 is TGTGCCAGTAGAGATAACAGGGGGCGCAATGAGCAGTTCTTC.

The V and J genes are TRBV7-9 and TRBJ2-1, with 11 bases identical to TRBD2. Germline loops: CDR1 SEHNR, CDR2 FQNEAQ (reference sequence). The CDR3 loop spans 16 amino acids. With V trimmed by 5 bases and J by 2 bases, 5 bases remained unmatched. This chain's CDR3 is CASSPASGGTYNEQFF. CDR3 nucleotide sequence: TGTGCCAGCAGCCCGGCTAGCGGGGGGACCTACAATGAGCAGTTCTTC.

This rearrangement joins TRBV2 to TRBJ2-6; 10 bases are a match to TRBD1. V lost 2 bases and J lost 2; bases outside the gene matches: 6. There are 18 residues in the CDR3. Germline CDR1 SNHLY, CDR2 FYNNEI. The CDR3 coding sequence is TGTGCCAGCAGTGAATGGGGACAGGGGTACACTGGGGCCAACGTCCTGACTTTC. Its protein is CASSEWGQGYTGANVLTF.

CDR3 amino acids: CASSLMGGPNQPQHF. For the CDR3, the DNA is TGTGCCAGCAGTTTAATGGGAGGACCCAATCAGCCCCAGCATTTT. The chain recombines TRBV28 with TRBJ1-5; D gene unclear. The CDR3 has 15 residues. CDR1 and CDR2 (germline): MDHEN, SYDVKM. Trimming left V 2 bases short and J 3 bases short, with 11 bases between.

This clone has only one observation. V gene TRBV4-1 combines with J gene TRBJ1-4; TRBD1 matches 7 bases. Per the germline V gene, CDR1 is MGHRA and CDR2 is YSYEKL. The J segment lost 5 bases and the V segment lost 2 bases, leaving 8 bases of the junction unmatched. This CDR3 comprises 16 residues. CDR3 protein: CASSQRVQGWNEKLFF. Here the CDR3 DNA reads TGCGCCAGCAGCCAACGAGTACAGGGGTGGAATGAAAAACTGTTTTTT.

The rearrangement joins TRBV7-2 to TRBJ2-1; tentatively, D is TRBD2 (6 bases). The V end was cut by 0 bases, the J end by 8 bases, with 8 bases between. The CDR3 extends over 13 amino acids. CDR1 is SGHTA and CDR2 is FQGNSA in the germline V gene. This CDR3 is CASSLAEGYEQFF. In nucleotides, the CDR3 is TGTGCCAGCAGCTTAGCGGAGGGGTATGAGCAGTTCTTC.

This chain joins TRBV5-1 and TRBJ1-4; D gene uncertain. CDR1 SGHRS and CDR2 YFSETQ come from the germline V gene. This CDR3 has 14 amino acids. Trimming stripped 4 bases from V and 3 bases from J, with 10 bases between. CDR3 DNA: TGCGCCAGCAGCCTGAGGTGGGCTAATGAAAAACTGTTTTTT. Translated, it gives CASSLRWANEKLFF.

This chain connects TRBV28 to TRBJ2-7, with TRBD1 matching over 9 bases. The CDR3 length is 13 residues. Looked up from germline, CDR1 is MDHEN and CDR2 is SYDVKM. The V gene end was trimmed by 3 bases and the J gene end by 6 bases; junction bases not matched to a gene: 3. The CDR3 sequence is CASSLQQGAEQYF. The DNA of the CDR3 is TGTGCCAGCAGTTTGCAACAGGGGGCCGAGCAGTACTTC.

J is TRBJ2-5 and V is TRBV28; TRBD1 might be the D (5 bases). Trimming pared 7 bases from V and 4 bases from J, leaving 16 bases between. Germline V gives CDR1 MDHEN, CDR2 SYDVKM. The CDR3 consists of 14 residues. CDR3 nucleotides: TGTGCCAGCACCCATGGTTGGGGCCCAGAGACCCAGTACTTC. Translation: CASTHGWGPETQYF.

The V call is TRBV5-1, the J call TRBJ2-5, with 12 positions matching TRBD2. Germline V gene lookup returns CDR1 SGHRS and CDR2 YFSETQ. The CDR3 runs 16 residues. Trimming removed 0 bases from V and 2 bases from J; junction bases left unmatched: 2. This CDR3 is CASSLVGLAGQETQYF. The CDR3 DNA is TGCGCCAGCAGCTTGGTCGGACTAGCGGGGCAAGAGACCCAGTACTTC.

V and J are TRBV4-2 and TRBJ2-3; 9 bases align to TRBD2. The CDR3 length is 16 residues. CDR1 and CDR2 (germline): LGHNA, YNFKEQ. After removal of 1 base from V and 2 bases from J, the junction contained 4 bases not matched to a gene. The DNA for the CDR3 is TGTGCCAGCAGCCAAGGGACTAGCGCCCTCACAGATACGCAGTATTTT. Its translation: CASSQGTSALTDTQYF.

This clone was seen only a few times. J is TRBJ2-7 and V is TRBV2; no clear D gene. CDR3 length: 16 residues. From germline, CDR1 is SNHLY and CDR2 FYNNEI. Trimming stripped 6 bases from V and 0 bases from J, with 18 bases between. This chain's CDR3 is CASSTPSTLSSYEQYF. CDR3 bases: TGTGCCAGCAGCACTCCATCGACACTTAGCTCCTACGAGCAGTACTTC. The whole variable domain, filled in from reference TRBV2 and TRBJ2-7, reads EPEVTQTPSHQVTQMGQEVILRCVPISNHLYFYWYRQILGQKVEFLVSFYNNEISEKSEIFDDQFSVERPDGSNFTLKIRSTKLEDSAMYFCASSTPSTLSSYEQYFGPGTRLTVT.

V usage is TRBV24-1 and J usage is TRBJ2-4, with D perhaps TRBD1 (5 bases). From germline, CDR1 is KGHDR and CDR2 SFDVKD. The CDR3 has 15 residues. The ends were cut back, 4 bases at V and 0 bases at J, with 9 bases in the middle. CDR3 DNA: TGTGCCACCAGTGACCCAGGGCTAGCCAAAAACATTCAGTACTTC. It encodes CATSDPGLAKNIQYF.

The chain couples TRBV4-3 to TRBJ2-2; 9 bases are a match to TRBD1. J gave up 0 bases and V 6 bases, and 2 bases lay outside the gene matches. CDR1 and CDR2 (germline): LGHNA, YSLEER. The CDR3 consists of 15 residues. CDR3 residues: CASSRDRANTGELFF. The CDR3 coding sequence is TGCGCCAGCAGTCGGGACAGGGCGAACACCGGGGAGCTGTTTTTT.

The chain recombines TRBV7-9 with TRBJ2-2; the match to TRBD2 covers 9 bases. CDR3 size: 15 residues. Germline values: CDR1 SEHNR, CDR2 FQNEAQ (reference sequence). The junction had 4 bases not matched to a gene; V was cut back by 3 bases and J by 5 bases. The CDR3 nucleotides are TGTGCCAGCAGCTTTCCGGGACTAGCAACCGGGGAGCTGTTTTTT. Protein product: CASSFPGLATGELFF. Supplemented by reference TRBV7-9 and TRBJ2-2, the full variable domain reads DTGVSQNPRHKITKRGQNVTFRCDPISEHNRLYWYRQTLGQGPEFLTYFQNEAQLEKSRLLSDRFSAERPKGSFSTLEIQRTEQGDSAMYLCASSFPGLATGELFFGEGSRLTVL.

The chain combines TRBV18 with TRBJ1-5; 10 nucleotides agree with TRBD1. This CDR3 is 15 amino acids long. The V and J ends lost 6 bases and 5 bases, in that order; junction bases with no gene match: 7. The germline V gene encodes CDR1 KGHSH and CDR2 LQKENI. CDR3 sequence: CASSPETGGDQPQHF. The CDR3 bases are TGTGCCAGCTCCCCAGAGACAGGGGGCGATCAGCCCCAGCATTTT.

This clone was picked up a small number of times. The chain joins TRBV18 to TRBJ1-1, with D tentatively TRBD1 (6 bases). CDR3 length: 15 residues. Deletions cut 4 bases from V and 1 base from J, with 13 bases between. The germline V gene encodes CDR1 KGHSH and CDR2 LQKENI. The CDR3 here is CASSLGQISNTEAFF. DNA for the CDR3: TGTGCCAGCTCACTTGGACAGATCTCGAACACTGAAGCTTTCTTT.

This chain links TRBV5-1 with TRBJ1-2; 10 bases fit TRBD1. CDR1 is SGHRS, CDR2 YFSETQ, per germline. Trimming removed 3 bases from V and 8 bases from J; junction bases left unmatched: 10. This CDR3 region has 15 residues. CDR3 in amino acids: CASSWQRQGAGGYTF. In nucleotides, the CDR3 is TGCGCCAGCAGCTGGCAGAGACAGGGGGCCGGGGGCTACACCTTC.

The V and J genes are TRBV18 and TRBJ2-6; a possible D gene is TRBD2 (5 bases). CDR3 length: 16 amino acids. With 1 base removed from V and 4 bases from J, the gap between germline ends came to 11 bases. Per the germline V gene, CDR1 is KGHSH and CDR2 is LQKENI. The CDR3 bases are TGTGCCAGCTCACCACGAAGGCGGGCAGGGGCCAACGTCCTGACTTTC. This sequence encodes CASSPRRRAGANVLTF.

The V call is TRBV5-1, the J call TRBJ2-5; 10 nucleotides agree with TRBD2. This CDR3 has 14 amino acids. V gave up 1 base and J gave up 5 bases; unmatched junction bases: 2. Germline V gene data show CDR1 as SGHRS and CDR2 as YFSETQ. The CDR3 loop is CASSLSSGGETQYF. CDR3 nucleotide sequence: TGCGCCAGCAGCTTGTCTAGCGGGGGTGAGACCCAGTACTTC.

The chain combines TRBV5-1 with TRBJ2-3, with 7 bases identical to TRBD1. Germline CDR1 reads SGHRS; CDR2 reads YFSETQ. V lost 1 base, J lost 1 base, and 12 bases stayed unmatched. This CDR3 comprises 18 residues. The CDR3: CASSLTWVQQGRTDTQYF. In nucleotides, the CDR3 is TGCGCCAGCAGCTTGACGTGGGTGCAACAGGGGCGCACAGATACGCAGTATTTT.

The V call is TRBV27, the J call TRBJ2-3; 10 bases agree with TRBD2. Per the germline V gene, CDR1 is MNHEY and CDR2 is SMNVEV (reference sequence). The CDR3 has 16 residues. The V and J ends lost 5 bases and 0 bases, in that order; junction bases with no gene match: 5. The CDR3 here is CASSPLLAGSTDTQYF. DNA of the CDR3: TGTGCCAGCAGTCCCTTACTAGCGGGAAGCACAGATACGCAGTATTTT.

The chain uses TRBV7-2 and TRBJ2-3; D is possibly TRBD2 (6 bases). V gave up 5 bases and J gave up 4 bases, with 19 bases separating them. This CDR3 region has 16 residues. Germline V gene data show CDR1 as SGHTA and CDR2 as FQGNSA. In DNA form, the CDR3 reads TGTGCCAGCAGCCTCCAACGTGGGGGAGGCCCAGATACGCAGTATTTT. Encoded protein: CASSLQRGGGPDTQYF.

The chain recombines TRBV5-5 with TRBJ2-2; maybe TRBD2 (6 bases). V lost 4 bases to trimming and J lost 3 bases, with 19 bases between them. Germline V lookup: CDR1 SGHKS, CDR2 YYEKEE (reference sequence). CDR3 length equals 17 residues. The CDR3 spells CASSHPPGGRDTGELFF. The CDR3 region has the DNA TGTGCCAGCAGCCACCCGCCCGGGGGTCGGGACACCGGGGAGCTGTTTTTT.

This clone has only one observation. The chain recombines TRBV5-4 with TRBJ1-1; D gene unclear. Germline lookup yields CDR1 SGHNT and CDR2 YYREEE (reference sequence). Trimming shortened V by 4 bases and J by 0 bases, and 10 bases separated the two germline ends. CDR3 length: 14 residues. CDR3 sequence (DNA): TGTGCCAGCAGCCATTCAGCGATGAACACTGAAGCTTTCTTT. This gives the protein CASSHSAMNTEAFF.

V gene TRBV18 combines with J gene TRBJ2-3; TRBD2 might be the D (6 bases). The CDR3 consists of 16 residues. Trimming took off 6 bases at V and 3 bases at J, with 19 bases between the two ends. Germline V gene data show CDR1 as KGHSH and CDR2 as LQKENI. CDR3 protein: CASSPLGGAVTDTQYF. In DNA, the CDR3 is TGTGCCAGCTCGCCGCTCGGAGGGGCCGTGACAGATACGCAGTATTTT.

The CDR3 nucleotides are TGTGCCAGCAGCCAAGATCTAGCGGGAGGGCCGGGGGAGACCCAGTACTTC. Encoded protein: CASSQDLAGGPGETQYF. The chain has TRBV4-2 and TRBJ2-5; 12 nucleotides line up with TRBD2. Germline V gives CDR1 LGHNA, CDR2 YNFKEQ. V was clipped by 0 bases and J by 5 bases; unmatched bases: 7. The CDR3 consists of 17 residues.

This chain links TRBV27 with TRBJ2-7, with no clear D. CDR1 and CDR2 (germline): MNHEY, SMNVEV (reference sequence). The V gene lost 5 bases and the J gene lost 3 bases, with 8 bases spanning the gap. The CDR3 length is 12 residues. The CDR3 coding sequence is TGTGCCAGCAGTCCATCGGGCTACGAGCAGTACTTC. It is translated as CASSPSGYEQYF.

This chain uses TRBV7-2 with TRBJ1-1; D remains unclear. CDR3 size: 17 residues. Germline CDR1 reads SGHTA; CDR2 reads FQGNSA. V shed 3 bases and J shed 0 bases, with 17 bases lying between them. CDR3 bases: TGTGCCAGCAGCTTGCGTACCGCAAGAGCCGTGAACACTGAAGCTTTCTTT. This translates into CASSLRTARAVNTEAFF.

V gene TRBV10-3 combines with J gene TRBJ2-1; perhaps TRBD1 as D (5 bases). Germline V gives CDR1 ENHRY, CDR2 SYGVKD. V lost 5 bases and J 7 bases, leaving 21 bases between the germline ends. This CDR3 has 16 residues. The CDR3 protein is CAISSTPGQGRNEQFF. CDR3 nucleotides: TGTGCCATCAGTTCAACGCCGGGCCAGGGTCGGAATGAGCAGTTCTTC.

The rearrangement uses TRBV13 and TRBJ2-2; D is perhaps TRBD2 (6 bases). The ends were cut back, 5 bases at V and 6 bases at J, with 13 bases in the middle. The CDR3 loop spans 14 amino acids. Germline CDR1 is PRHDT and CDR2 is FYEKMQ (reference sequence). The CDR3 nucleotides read TGTGCCAGCAGCACGACCGGGGGACCCGGGGAGCTGTTTTTT. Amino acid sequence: CASSTTGGPGELFF. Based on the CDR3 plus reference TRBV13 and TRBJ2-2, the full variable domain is AAGVIQSPRHLIKEKRETATLKCYPIPRHDTVYWYQQGPGQDPQFLISFYEKMQSDKGSIPDRFSAQQFSDYHSELNMSSLELGDSALYFCASSTTGGPGELFFGEGSRLTVL.